The present entry profiles one T cell receptor (beta chain) with its context. Libraries were prepared by immunoSEQ multiplex PCR; TCRdb keeps only in-frame clonotypes and omits some of them. Among fewer than 50,000 clones listed, 70% to 80% were seen once. This CDR3 spans 13 amino acids. Looked up from germline, CDR1 is SGHRS and CDR2 is YFSETQ. V gave up 1 base and J gave up 8 bases, with 12 bases separating them. The data originate from a study of PD-1 blockade in mismatch repair-deficient tumors. On the study more broadly: Patients had approximately 11 mismatch repair-deficient cancer types, all previously treated and progressing.

The genes are TRBV5-1 and TRBJ1-1, with a tentative D call TRBD1 (6 bases). The specimen was peripheral blood, collected 4 weeks after starting pembrolizumab. The source of this sequence is an adult with mismatch repair-deficient cancer. CDR3 region: CASSLNREGEAFF. The DNA for the CDR3 is TGCGCCAGCAGCTTGAACAGGGAGGGGGAAGCTTTCTTT.